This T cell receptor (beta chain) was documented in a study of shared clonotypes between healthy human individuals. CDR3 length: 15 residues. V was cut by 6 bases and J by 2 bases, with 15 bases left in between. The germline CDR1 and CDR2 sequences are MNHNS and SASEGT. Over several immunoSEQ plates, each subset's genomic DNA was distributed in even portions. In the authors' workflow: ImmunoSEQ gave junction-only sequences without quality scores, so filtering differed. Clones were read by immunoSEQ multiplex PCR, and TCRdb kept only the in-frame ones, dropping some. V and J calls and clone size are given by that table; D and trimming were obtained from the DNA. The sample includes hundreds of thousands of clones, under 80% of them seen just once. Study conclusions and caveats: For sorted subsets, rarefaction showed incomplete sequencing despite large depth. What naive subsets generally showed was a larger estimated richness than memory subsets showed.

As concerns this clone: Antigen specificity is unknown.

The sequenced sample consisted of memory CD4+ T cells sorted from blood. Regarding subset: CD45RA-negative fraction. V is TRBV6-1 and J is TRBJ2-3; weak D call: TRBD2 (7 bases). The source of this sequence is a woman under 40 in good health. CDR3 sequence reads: CASRGGGGNTDTQYF. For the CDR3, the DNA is TGTGCCAGCAGAGGGGGAGGGGGGAACACAGATACGCAGTATTTT.